Listed below are T cell receptor beta chains from one sample, sequenced in a study of blood T cell repertoires in COVID-19. The table came from immunoSEQ multiplex PCR; TCRdb's copy has only in-frame clones and leaves some out. The profile shows roughly 390,000 clones, around 87% of them singletons. Sequencing input: peripheral blood. These receptors all stem from a woman aged 25 to 39 with COVID-19, enrolled during active disease. The CDR3 runs from the conserved cysteine through the conserved F or W. D genes are given only for firm matches. The size entry is marked missing in some rows and otherwise reads once, few, many or a size class.

CDR3: CASSQQGVGTEAFF
DNA: TGTGCCAGCAGCCAACAGGGGGTGGGCACTGAAGCTTTCTTT
D: TRBD1
size: few
V: TRBV3-1/TRBV3-2
J: TRBJ1-1

CDR3: CASSLGRAGEFYEQYF
DNA: TGTGCCAGCAGCTTAGGCAGAGCAGGGGAGTTTTACGAGCAGTACTTC
D: NA
size: NA
V: TRBV7-2
J: TRBJ2-7

CDR3: CATSDPQGYGYTF
DNA: TGTGCCACCAGTGATCCCCAGGGGTATGGCTACACCTTC
D: NA
size: few
V: TRBV24-1
J: TRBJ1-2

CDR3: CASSRDSYSYNEQFF
DNA: TGTGCCAGTAGTAGGGACAGCTACTCCTACAATGAGCAGTTCTTC
D: TRBD1
size: NA
V: TRBV19
J: TRBJ2-1

CDR3: CASGRSQGSGNTIYF
DNA: TGTGCCAGCGGACGTTCCCAGGGCTCTGGAAACACCATATATTTT
D: NA
size: NA
V: TRBV6-5
J: TRBJ1-3

CDR3: CASSNRARTGGQKTQYF
DNA: TGTGCCAGCAGCAACCGAGCGAGGACAGGGGGCCAAAAGACCCAGTACTTC
D: TRBD1
size: NA
V: TRBV11-2
J: TRBJ2-5

CDR3: CATSRDSGRGGYEQYF
DNA: TGTGCCACCAGCAGAGATAGCGGGAGGGGTGGCTACGAGCAGTACTTC
D: TRBD2
size: NA
V: TRBV15
J: TRBJ2-7

CDR3: CASSFMLGSATIYF
DNA: TGTGCCAGCAGCTTTATGCTCGGGTCCGCCACCATATATTTT
D: NA
size: NA
V: TRBV5-6
J: TRBJ1-3

CDR3: CASSPRQGCEKLFF
DNA: TGTGCCAGCAGCCCGCGACAGGGCTGTGAAAAACTGTTTTTT
D: TRBD1
size: NA
V: TRBV3-1/TRBV3-2
J: TRBJ1-4

CDR3: CSVGTPSYEQYF
DNA: TGCAGCGTTGGTACACCATCCTACGAGCAGTACTTC
D: NA
size: NA
V: TRBV29-1
J: TRBJ2-7

CDR3: CASSLAGERTDTQYF
DNA: TGTGCCAGCAGCTTAGCGGGAGAGCGCACAGATACGCAGTATTTT
D: NA
size: NA
V: TRBV7-6
J: TRBJ2-3

CDR3: CASKKDRGRNEQYF
DNA: TGCGCCAGCAAAAAGGACAGGGGGAGGAACGAGCAGTACTTC
D: TRBD1
size: NA
V: TRBV10-2
J: TRBJ2-7

CDR3: CASRRQGRNTEAFF
DNA: TGTGCCAGCAGGAGACAGGGCCGGAACACTGAAGCTTTCTTT
D: TRBD1
size: NA
V: TRBV2
J: TRBJ1-1

CDR3: CASRLPTGEQYF
DNA: TGTGCCAGCCGATTGCCCACGGGAGAGCAGTACTTC
D: NA
size: NA
V: TRBV7-9
J: TRBJ2-7

CDR3: CASSQQGSSTDTQYF
DNA: TGTGCCAGCAGTCAACAGGGGTCGAGCACAGATACGCAGTATTTT
D: TRBD1
size: NA
V: TRBV11-1
J: TRBJ2-3

CDR3: CASSPDGGTEQYF
DNA: TGCGCCAGCAGCCCCGATGGGGGGACCGAGCAGTACTTC
D: NA
size: NA
V: TRBV4-1
J: TRBJ2-7

CDR3: CASSLTSGQPLYGYTF
DNA: TGCGCCAGCAGCCTCACCTCTGGACAGCCCCTATATGGCTACACCTTC
D: NA
size: once
V: TRBV4-1
J: TRBJ1-2

CDR3: CAWSVSDRGQPQHF
DNA: TGTGCCTGGAGTGTATCGGACAGGGGTCAGCCCCAGCATTTT
D: TRBD1
size: NA
V: TRBV30
J: TRBJ1-5

CDR3: CASSESRGSSSEQYF
DNA: TGTGCCAGCAGTGAAAGCCGGGGGTCATCGAGCGAGCAGTACTTC
D: NA
size: NA
V: TRBV2
J: TRBJ2-7

CDR3: CASSPPNADGYTF
DNA: TGTGCCAGCAGCCCACCTAACGCCGATGGCTACACCTTC
D: NA
size: NA
V: TRBV7-8
J: TRBJ1-2

CDR3: CSSQPLGYGYTF
DNA: TGCAGCTCTCAGCCCCTAGGCTATGGCTACACCTTC
D: NA
size: once
V: TRBV29-1
J: TRBJ1-2

CDR3: CASSLIQGCNQPQHF
DNA: TGTGCCAGCAGCTTGATACAGGGATGCAATCAGCCCCAGCATTTT
D: NA
size: NA
V: TRBV5-6
J: TRBJ1-5

CDR3: CASSRGYYEQYF
DNA: TGTGCCAGCAGCCGGGGGTATTACGAGCAGTACTTC
D: NA
size: NA
V: TRBV7-9
J: TRBJ2-7